Sequencing of this T cell receptor beta chain was carried out in a study of breast tumors, draining lymph nodes, adjacent tissues. Axillary draining lymph nodes of breast cancer patients supplied the node samples. From the multiplex PCR reads, TCRdb called clonotypes with MiXCR, one entry per CDR3 protein. The data hold some 230,000 distinct CDR3 sequences, with about 34% observed a single time. Study results and caveats: Tumor TCR diversity was below lymph nodes but above nontumor tissue.

Points on this clonotype: The antigen is undetermined.

Per the germline V gene, CDR1 is ENHRY and CDR2 is SYGVKD. The CDR3 has 22 amino acids. With 2 bases clipped from V and 5 bases from J, the junction kept 24 bases outside the gene matches. This sequence was found in a female donor with breast cancer. Some clones in this sample may be carry-over from other donors' samples. This chain uses TRBV10-3 with TRBJ2-3; 11 bases fit TRBD2. Sequencing was done on a sample of axillary lymph node tissue. The CDR3 nucleotides read TGTGCCATCAGTGAGCACCGAAACAGGGTCCCTAGCGGGGGGCAGAGGGGAGATACGCAGTATTTT. As protein: CAISEHRNRVPSGGQRGDTQYF.